This T cell receptor beta chain stems from a study of blood T cells in healthy people across ages. Looking at the study overall: About one barcoded beta molecule per two T cells came from capture by template switching. Study-wide points: Higher diversity and more naive CD4+ cells were features of long-lived donors, compared to aged donors.

Primed by a sample-barcoded 5' primer and a J-beta primer mix, a second PCR proceeded for about 7 to 12 cycles. TCRdb recomputed calls from the 5' RACE reads with MiXCR, one row per CDR3 protein. The sample records some 760,000 distinct CDR3 sequences, 20% to 25% being singletons. Germline trimming cut 4 bases from V and 1 base from J; bases unmatched to any gene: 9. Germline CDR1 reads DFQATT; CDR2 reads SNEGSKA (reference sequence). The CDR3 is made up of 15 amino acids. As to this clonotype: The antigen remains undetermined.

This sample was also put to use in a study of T cells of mothers and their children. That source adds: At a rate of about 1.5 ug per 15 ul, cDNA synthesis received all of the extracted RNA. The yield was over 9 million TCR beta CDR3 reads from each mother and around 2.9 million from each child.

The sample taken for sequencing was blood. The V call is TRBV20-1, the J call TRBJ2-5; 7 bases are a match to TRBD1. The TCR originated in a boy aged 10-17 years in good health. The CDR3 DNA reads TGCAGTGCTAAGGTTGGGACAGCCATCCAAGAGACCCAGTACTTC. Translating gives CSAKVGTAIQETQYF.